These T cell receptor beta chains were read from a single sample in a study of cytomegalovirus exposure and HLA in healthy donors. Profiling relied on immunoSEQ multiplex PCR, and the TCRdb table lists in-frame clones only, not all of them. The table lists around 98,000 clones, about 70% of them singletons. What was sequenced was PBMCs. Every receptor here comes from a female donor in good health and CMV-seronegative. Both conserved end residues are part of each CDR3. The D gene is left open where the match is weak. Clone size is shown for a subset of rows, as once, few, many or a class of expanded clone.

j_call v_call clone_size d_call cdr3_aa cdr3_nt
TRBJ1-5 TRBV28 NA TRBD1 CASSFLTYRGGQPQHF TGTGCCAGCAGTTTCCTCACCTACAGGGGAGGTCAGCCTCAGCATTTT
TRBJ2-7 TRBV19 NA TRBD1 CASNDRDSRYEQYF TGTGCCAGTAACGACCGGGACAGCCGCTACGAGCAGTACTTC
TRBJ1-1 TRBV7-3 few NA CASSFTGNTEAFF TGTGCCAGCAGCTTTACAGGTAACACTGAAGCTTTCTTT
TRBJ2-3 TRBV5-6 NA NA CASSLGRGADTQYF TGTGCCAGCAGCTTGGGTAGGGGTGCAGATACGCAGTATTTT
TRBJ2-6 TRBV10-2 NA TRBD1 CASSAWGQRTDSGANVLTF TGCGCCAGCAGTGCCTGGGGACAGCGCACGGACTCTGGGGCCAACGTCCTGACTTTC
TRBJ1-5 TRBV7-9 NA TRBD1 CASSQTGDRNQPQHF TGTGCCAGCAGCCAGACAGGGGATCGCAATCAGCCCCAGCATTTT
TRBJ2-7 TRBV5-6 NA NA CASSYDSFHEQYF TGTGCCAGCAGCTACGACAGTTTTCACGAGCAGTACTTC
TRBJ2-7 TRBV11-2 NA NA CASSLGTSFSYEQYF TGTGCCAGCAGCCTTGGGACTTCTTTCTCCTACGAGCAGTACTTC
TRBJ1-4 TRBV7-9 NA TRBD1 CASSVDRRNEKLFF TGTGCCAGCAGCGTGGACAGGCGTAATGAAAAACTGTTTTTT
TRBJ2-2 TRBV7-9 NA TRBD2 CASSWGLATGELFF TGTGCCAGCAGCTGGGGACTAGCAACCGGGGAGCTGTTTTTT
TRBJ2-3 TRBV4-1 NA TRBD2 CASSQGGLAEIQSTDTQYF TGCGCCAGCAGCCAAGGAGGACTAGCGGAGATTCAAAGCACAGATACGCAGTATTTT
TRBJ1-2 TRBV27 NA TRBD1 CASSLIGTETIGYGYTF TGTGCCAGCAGTTTAATCGGGACAGAAACTATCGGCTATGGCTACACCTTC
TRBJ1-1 TRBV6-1 NA NA CASNSLGGLYTEAFF TGTGCCAGCAACTCCTTAGGTGGGCTCTACACTGAAGCTTTCTTT
TRBJ2-2 TRBV27 once NA CASSWAGPQDVTGELFF TGTGCCAGCAGTTGGGCGGGCCCACAAGACGTCACCGGGGAGCTGTTTTTT
TRBJ2-2 TRBV5-1 NA NA CASSLDTGATGELFF TGCGCCAGCAGCTTGGATACAGGTGCCACCGGGGAGCTGTTTTTT
TRBJ2-7 TRBV5-1 once NA CASSSPSGGYEQYF TGCGCCAGCAGCTCCCCTTCCGGTGGCTACGAGCAGTACTTC
TRBJ2-7 TRBV6-1 few NA CASSAGLFSYEQYF TGTGCCAGCAGTGCAGGCCTTTTCTCCTACGAGCAGTACTTC
TRBJ2-4 TRBV28 few TRBD1 CASSTGIRGRAKNIQYF TGTGCCAGCAGCACAGGGATTAGGGGGCGGGCCAAAAACATTCAGTACTTC
TRBJ2-5 TRBV5-1 NA TRBD2 CASSLVAGGRETQYF TGCGCCAGCAGCTTGGTAGCGGGGGGCCGGGAGACCCAGTACTTC
TRBJ1-5 TRBV18 few NA CASSPGEGNQPQHF TGTGCCAGCTCACCAGGGGAGGGCAATCAGCCCCAGCATTTT
TRBJ2-7 TRBV11-2 NA NA CASSPGPSSYEQYF TGTGCCAGCAGTCCAGGGCCTAGCTCCTACGAGCAGTACTTC
TRBJ2-1 TRBV11-2 NA NA CASSSRLGGLADNEQFF TGTGCCAGCAGCTCACGCCTGGGGGGGCTGGCAGACAATGAGCAGTTCTTC
TRBJ2-7 TRBV7-8 NA NA CASSSRGHEQYF TGTGCCAGCAGCTCCAGGGGCCACGAGCAGTACTTC
TRBJ1-1 TRBV7-9 NA NA CASSPSNTEAFF TGTGCCAGCAGCCCCTCCAACACTGAAGCTTTCTTT
TRBJ2-2 TRBV4-3 NA TRBD1 CASSQTGATGELFF TGCGCCAGCAGCCAGACAGGGGCCACCGGGGAGCTGTTTTTT
TRBJ2-7 TRBV11-2 NA TRBD2 CASSLVSSGRSYEQYF TGTGCCAGCAGCTTAGTCTCTAGCGGTCGCTCCTACGAGCAGTACTTC